A selection of T cell receptor beta chains follows, all from one sample in a study of blood T cell repertoires in COVID-19. The repertoire was sequenced with immunoSEQ multiplex PCR; TCRdb's copy has only in-frame clones and lacks some. The sample includes roughly 260,000 clones, about 90% of them seen just once. Sequenced sample: peripheral blood. These receptors originate from a person aged 18 to 29 with COVID-19, enrolled during active disease. CDR3s include the opening cysteine and the closing phenylalanine or tryptophan. The D gene is left open where the match is weak. Where a row states a size, it is once, few, many or the class of an expanded clone; other rows omit it.

size: NA
D: TRBD1
J: TRBJ1-2
V: TRBV5-1
DNA: TGCGCCAGCAGCGCCGGACAGGCAGAGAACTATGGCTACACCTTC
CDR3: CASSAGQAENYGYTF

size: NA
D: NA
J: TRBJ2-1
V: TRBV6-5
DNA: TGTGCCAGCTGGAGCTCCTACAATGAGCAGTTCTTC
CDR3: CASWSSYNEQFF

size: NA
D: TRBD2
J: TRBJ2-1
V: TRBV10-3
DNA: TGTGCCATCACAGGGACTAGCCCATACAATGAGCAGTTCTTC
CDR3: CAITGTSPYNEQFF

size: NA
D: TRBD1
J: TRBJ2-2
V: TRBV7-8
DNA: TGTGCCAGCAGACCCCCGGGACAGGTGAACACCGGGGAGCTGTTTTTT
CDR3: CASRPPGQVNTGELFF

size: NA
D: NA
J: TRBJ1-5
V: TRBV29-1
DNA: TGCAGCGTAGGGGAGGGGCAGGGCCAGCCCCAGCATTTT
CDR3: CSVGEGQGQPQHF

size: NA
D: NA
J: TRBJ1-2
V: TRBV10-3
DNA: TGTGCCATCAGTGAGTCCAGACTAGGGACCGACTATGGCTACACCTTC
CDR3: CAISESRLGTDYGYTF

size: NA
D: TRBD1
J: TRBJ1-4
V: TRBV25-1
DNA: TGTGCCAGCAGTGAACGAAACAGGGGGCACAGAGAAAAACTGTTTTTT
CDR3: CASSERNRGHREKLFF

size: NA
D: TRBD2
J: TRBJ2-5
V: TRBV13
DNA: TGTGCCAGCAGCTTACGGGGGGGGCAAGAGACCCAGTACTTC
CDR3: CASSLRGGQETQYF

size: NA
D: TRBD2
J: TRBJ2-7
V: TRBV6-5
DNA: TGTGCCAGCAGGACCCAGGCTAGCGGTTCCTACGAGCAGTACTTC
CDR3: CASRTQASGSYEQYF

size: NA
D: NA
J: TRBJ1-4
V: TRBV30
DNA: TGTGCCTGGAGTGTCAGCGCAGCAACTAATGAAAAACTGTTTTTT
CDR3: CAWSVSAATNEKLFF

size: NA
D: TRBD1
J: TRBJ1-1
V: TRBV12-5
DNA: TGTGCTAGTGGTTTGGCCACAGGGGACACTGAAGCTTTCTTT
CDR3: CASGLATGDTEAFF

size: NA
D: TRBD1
J: TRBJ1-4
V: TRBV27
DNA: TGTGCCAGCAGTCCGCGACAGGGGGCTTTAAGTGAAAAACTGTTTTTT
CDR3: CASSPRQGALSEKLFF

size: once
D: TRBD1
J: TRBJ1-6
V: TRBV18
DNA: TGTGCCAGCTCACAAGAGACAGGGGGATCACCCCTCCACTTT
CDR3: CASSQETGGSPLHF

size: NA
D: TRBD2
J: TRBJ2-7
V: TRBV27
DNA: TGTGCCAGCAGTTTATCAGGGTGGGGGACTAGCGGGATCGCCTACGAGCAGTACTTC
CDR3: CASSLSGWGTSGIAYEQYF

size: NA
D: NA
J: TRBJ1-5
V: TRBV24-1
DNA: TGTGCCACCAGTGACAACCAGGGCCAGCCCCAGCATTTT
CDR3: CATSDNQGQPQHF

size: NA
D: NA
J: TRBJ2-3
V: TRBV2
DNA: TGTGCCAGCAGTGCTTCCTACTTCACAGATACGCAGTATTTT
CDR3: CASSASYFTDTQYF

size: NA
D: TRBD1
J: TRBJ1-3
V: TRBV27
DNA: TGTGCCAGCAGAACAGGGGGTTCCGGAAACACCATATATTTT
CDR3: CASRTGGSGNTIYF

size: NA
D: NA
J: TRBJ2-2
V: TRBV21-1
DNA: TGTGCCAGCAGCGGTAGCGCCCCGAACACCGGGGAGCTGTTTTTT
CDR3: CASSGSAPNTGELFF

size: NA
D: TRBD1
J: TRBJ1-4
V: TRBV6-5
DNA: TGTGCCAGCAGTCAGGTGACAGGGGACAGGGAAAAACTGTTTTTT
CDR3: CASSQVTGDREKLFF

size: once
D: TRBD1
J: TRBJ1-1
V: TRBV6-6
DNA: TGTGCCAGCAGTTACTCGATTTCGACAGGGGAAGCTTTCTTT
CDR3: CASSYSISTGEAFF

size: NA
D: NA
J: TRBJ2-7
V: TRBV6-5
DNA: TGTGCCAGCAGGGGGCCCGGACAGGAGCAGTACTTC
CDR3: CASRGPGQEQYF

size: NA
D: NA
J: TRBJ2-7
V: TRBV7-2
DNA: TGTGCCAGCAGCTTATCCCGCGGTCCTTACGAGCAGTACTTC
CDR3: CASSLSRGPYEQYF

size: few
D: TRBD1
J: TRBJ1-2
V: TRBV12-5
DNA: TGTGCTAGTGGTTCACAGGGGTACGGCTACACCTTC
CDR3: CASGSQGYGYTF

size: NA
D: NA
J: TRBJ2-5
V: TRBV24-1
DNA: TGTGCCACCAGTGATTTGGACAGCTACCAAGAGACCCAGTACTTC
CDR3: CATSDLDSYQETQYF

size: once
D: NA
J: TRBJ2-7
V: TRBV25-1
DNA: TGTGCCAGCAGTGCCTCTAGCTCCTACGAGCAGTACTTC
CDR3: CASSASSSYEQYF

size: NA
D: TRBD1
J: TRBJ1-5
V: TRBV28
DNA: TGTGCCAGCAGGGCCGGGACAGGGAATTCCAATCAGCCCCAGCATTTT
CDR3: CASRAGTGNSNQPQHF

size: NA
D: TRBD1
J: TRBJ2-2
V: TRBV2
DNA: TGTGCCACTTGTGAAGGGGGCTTAGGGACCGGGGAGCTGTTTTTT
CDR3: CATCEGGLGTGELFF

size: NA
D: TRBD2
J: TRBJ2-3
V: TRBV11-2
DNA: TGTGCCAGCAGCTTAGCCACTAGCGGGAAACCTTCAGATACGCAGTATTTT
CDR3: CASSLATSGKPSDTQYF

size: NA
D: TRBD2
J: TRBJ2-4
V: TRBV29-1
DNA: TGCAGCGTTGCACTAGCGGGAGAAAAGTACTTC
CDR3: CSVALAGEKYF

size: few
D: NA
J: TRBJ1-1
V: TRBV27
DNA: TGTGCCAGCAGTTTACGGTACGGGACTGTGAACACTGAAGCTTTCTTT
CDR3: CASSLRYGTVNTEAFF

size: NA
D: NA
J: TRBJ1-6
V: TRBV19
DNA: TGTGCCAGTAGTTCTTCGACAGAAATCCCCTATAATTCACCCCTCCACTTT
CDR3: CASSSSTEIPYNSPLHF

size: few
D: TRBD1
J: TRBJ1-4
V: TRBV5-4
DNA: TGTGCCAGCAGCTCGCGGACAGGTTCAACTAATGAAAAACTGTTTTTT
CDR3: CASSSRTGSTNEKLFF

size: NA
D: NA
J: TRBJ2-7
V: TRBV27
DNA: TGTGCCAGCAGTTCAGGGTACGAGCAGTACTTC
CDR3: CASSSGYEQYF

size: NA
D: NA
J: TRBJ1-6
V: TRBV19
DNA: TGTGCCAGTAGTACCGGACAGTGGGATAATTCACCCCTCCACTTT
CDR3: CASSTGQWDNSPLHF

size: NA
D: NA
J: TRBJ1-5
V: TRBV3-1/TRBV3-2
DNA: TGTGCCAGCAGCCAAGATCAGGGGCAGCCCCAGCATTTT
CDR3: CASSQDQGQPQHF

size: NA
D: NA
J: TRBJ1-1
V: TRBV29-1
DNA: TGCAGCGTTGAGGTTTTGGGAGAGCTGTACACTGAAGCTTTCTTT
CDR3: CSVEVLGELYTEAFF

size: NA
D: TRBD1
J: TRBJ1-6
V: TRBV5-5
DNA: TGTGCCAGCAGCTACTCCGGGACAGGGAATTCACCCCTCCACTTT
CDR3: CASSYSGTGNSPLHF

size: NA
D: NA
J: TRBJ1-2
V: TRBV7-2
DNA: TGTGCCAGCAGCACCCTGGGAAGCAGGGCGTGGGACTATGGCTACACCTTC
CDR3: CASSTLGSRAWDYGYTF

size: NA
D: NA
J: TRBJ1-1
V: TRBV5-4
DNA: TGTGCCAGCAGCTTCGGAGGGGCCCTGAACACTGAAGCTTTCTTT
CDR3: CASSFGGALNTEAFF

size: NA
D: NA
J: TRBJ2-1
V: TRBV5-4
DNA: TGTGCCAGCAGCTCACTTACGACTTCCTACAATGAGCAGTTCTTC
CDR3: CASSSLTTSYNEQFF

size: once
D: NA
J: TRBJ2-1
V: TRBV6-5
DNA: TGTGCCAGCACGGGGCGGGACTACAATGAGCAGTTCTTC
CDR3: CASTGRDYNEQFF

size: few
D: NA
J: TRBJ2-1
V: TRBV7-8
DNA: TGTGCCAGCAGCTTAGCCCCCCTCTATGAGCAGTTCTTC
CDR3: CASSLAPLYEQFF

size: NA
D: NA
J: TRBJ2-5
V: TRBV7-9
DNA: TGTGCCAGCAGCTCCACTCAGGGCTCGGAGACCCAGTACTTC
CDR3: CASSSTQGSETQYF

size: NA
D: NA
J: TRBJ2-7
V: TRBV29-1
DNA: TGCAGCGCCGCGGACGGAGGTATGGAGCAGTACTTC
CDR3: CSAADGGMEQYF

size: NA
D: TRBD2
J: TRBJ2-5
V: TRBV11-2
DNA: TGTGCCAGCAGCTTTTCTAGCGGGAGGGGGGAGACCCAGTACTTC
CDR3: CASSFSSGRGETQYF

size: NA
D: NA
J: TRBJ1-1
V: TRBV11-2
DNA: TGTGCCAGCAGCTTAGTGGCGGGGAACACTGAAGCTTTCTTT
CDR3: CASSLVAGNTEAFF

size: NA
D: NA
J: TRBJ2-3
V: TRBV25-1
DNA: TGTGCCAGCCGTACAGGGATTTCTAGCACAGATACGCAGTATTTT
CDR3: CASRTGISSTDTQYF

size: NA
D: NA
J: TRBJ2-3
V: TRBV24-1
DNA: TGTGCCACCAGTGAAACAACAGTCACAGATACGCAGTATTTT
CDR3: CATSETTVTDTQYF

size: NA
D: TRBD1
J: TRBJ1-1
V: TRBV19
DNA: TGTGCCAGTAGTATGGGACAGGATACTGAAGCTTTCTTT
CDR3: CASSMGQDTEAFF

size: NA
D: TRBD1
J: TRBJ1-1
V: TRBV9
DNA: TGTGCCAGCAGCAAGGACAGGGGGGTAACTGAAGCTTTCTTT
CDR3: CASSKDRGVTEAFF

size: NA
D: TRBD1
J: TRBJ2-3
V: TRBV7-2
DNA: TGTGCCAGCAGGAAACAGGGGGCACGCACAGATACGCAGTATTTT
CDR3: CASRKQGARTDTQYF

size: NA
D: NA
J: TRBJ2-3
V: TRBV29-1
DNA: TGCAGCGTTGAAGATCGGTGGCGGGATGGGGGGACAGATACGCAGTATTTT
CDR3: CSVEDRWRDGGTDTQYF

size: once
D: TRBD1
J: TRBJ1-4
V: TRBV7-9
DNA: TGTGCCAGCAGCTTAGCGGGGGACAGGGGAGGCGAAAAACTGTTTTTT
CDR3: CASSLAGDRGGEKLFF

size: NA
D: NA
J: TRBJ2-1
V: TRBV28
DNA: TGTGCCAGCAGTTTCGGGGAACTTACGTCCTACAATGAGCAGTTCTTC
CDR3: CASSFGELTSYNEQFF

size: NA
D: NA
J: TRBJ1-1
V: TRBV2
DNA: TGTGCCAGTAATTATAACACTGAAGCTTTCTTT
CDR3: CASNYNTEAFF

size: NA
D: NA
J: TRBJ2-7
V: TRBV2
DNA: TGTGCCAGCAGTTCCCTTTCCTACGAGCAGTACTTC
CDR3: CASSSLSYEQYF

size: NA
D: TRBD1
J: TRBJ1-6
V: TRBV9
DNA: TGTGCCAGCAGCGAAACAGGGGGCGGCTCACCCCTCCACTTT
CDR3: CASSETGGGSPLHF